The 20 T cell receptor beta chains given below trace back to one sample, sequenced in a study of identifying expanded T cells in peripheral blood. Generated by immunoSEQ multiplex PCR, the TCRdb table keeps only in-frame clones and is missing some. The sample shows 70,000 to 100,000 clones, about nine tenths of them seen only once. Input material: blood. The receptors stem from a person aged 18 to 75 in good health.

The chain recombines TRBV28 with TRBJ1-2; no clear D. The CDR3 extends over 12 amino acids. Trimming removed 5 bases from V and 2 bases from J, with 6 bases in between. Germline V gene lookup returns CDR1 MDHEN and CDR2 SYDVKM. CDR3 sequence (DNA): TGTGCCAGCAGTGCTGGAAACTATGGCTACACCTTC. This codes for CASSAGNYGYTF.

This clone was seen a single time. The chain couples TRBV7-2 to TRBJ1-1; D gene unclear. Looked up from germline, CDR1 is SGHTA and CDR2 is FQGNSA. The CDR3 is made up of 14 amino acids. The V gene lost 0 bases and the J gene lost 1 base, with 6 bases spanning the gap. The CDR3 reads CASSLATENTEAFF. The CDR3 DNA sequence: TGTGCCAGCAGCTTAGCTACAGAGAACACTGAAGCTTTCTTT.

This clone was detected once. V and J are TRBV7-2 and TRBJ2-7; 12 nucleotides agree with TRBD2. The CDR3 totals 18 residues. Germline V gene lookup returns CDR1 SGHTA and CDR2 FQGNSA. V gave up 4 bases and J gave up 1 base; unmatched junction bases: 11. CDR3 sequence: CASSSTGLAGAPSYEQYF. The CDR3 DNA follows: TGTGCCAGCAGCTCTACGGGACTAGCGGGTGCCCCTTCCTACGAGCAGTACTTC.

The rearrangement links TRBV6-6 to TRBJ1-2; weak D call: TRBD1 (5 bases). The CDR3 spans 15 residues. Germline loops: CDR1 MNHNY, CDR2 SVGAGI (reference sequence). Deletions cut 2 bases from V and 1 base from J, with 11 bases between. CDR3 DNA sequence: TGTGCCAGCAGTTACGGTCAGGGTCGTAACTATGGCTACACCTTC. It codes for CASSYGQGRNYGYTF.

The rearrangement joins TRBV19 to TRBJ2-1, with D unresolved. The CDR3 spans 18 residues. The germline V gene has CDR1 LNHDA and CDR2 SQIVND (reference sequence). Trimming cost V 5 bases and J 0 bases, with 20 bases left between them. The CDR3 DNA follows: TGTGCCAGTAGTCCAAATCCTCGCAAACCGAGCTCCTACAATGAGCAGTTCTTC. Translating gives CASSPNPRKPSSYNEQFF.

The genes are TRBV28 and TRBJ2-2, with TRBD2 identical over 9 bases. The V gene end was trimmed by 6 bases and the J gene end by 6 bases; junction bases not matched to a gene: 8. The CDR3 has 15 amino acids. CDR1 and CDR2 (germline): MDHEN, SYDVKM. CDR3 nucleotides: TGTGCCAGCAGAGTTGCTAGCGGGGAGTCCGGGGAGCTGTTTTTT. Translation: CASRVASGESGELFF.

The chain couples TRBV7-6 to TRBJ2-7; 7 bases match TRBD1. Looked up from germline, CDR1 is SGHVS and CDR2 is FNYEAQ. CDR3 length: 18 amino acids. J was trimmed by 0 bases and V by 1 base; bases with no gene match: 12. CDR3 DNA: TGTGCCAGCAGCTTAGTTCCCCTAACAGGGGAAATCTCCTACGAGCAGTACTTC. Amino acid sequence: CASSLVPLTGEISYEQYF.

This clone showed up just once. The rearrangement uses TRBV30 and TRBJ1-1; TRBD1 matches at 8 bases. The CDR3 consists of 16 residues. V shed 2 bases, J shed 4 bases, and the junction held 12 bases outside the gene matches. Germline V gene sequence: CDR1 GTSNPN, CDR2 SVGIG (reference sequence). This chain's CDR3 is CAWSFPGPTGATEAFF. Here the CDR3 DNA reads TGTGCCTGGAGTTTCCCCGGCCCGACAGGGGCCACTGAAGCTTTCTTT. The full variable domain, completed using reference TRBV30 and TRBJ1-1, is SQTIHQWPATLVQPVGSPLSLECTVEGTSNPNLYWYRQAAGRGLQLLFYSVGIGQISSEVPQNLSASRPQDRQFILSSKKLLLSDSGFYLCAWSFPGPTGATEAFFGQGTRLTVV.

This clone was detected a few times. The gene calls are TRBV4-1 and TRBJ1-6; D is uncertain. Germline-derived CDR1 and CDR2 are MGHRA and YSYEKL. V was clipped by 1 base and J by 3 bases, with 10 bases between them. This CDR3 comprises 16 residues. The DNA for the CDR3 is TGCGCCAGCAGCCAAGTCTATTTCGGCTATAATTCACCCCTCCACTTT. Protein: CASSQVYFGYNSPLHF.

The chain has TRBV10-3 and TRBJ1-1, with TRBD1 matching over 8 bases. J was trimmed by 2 bases and V by 7 bases; bases with no gene match: 6. The CDR3 runs 14 residues. The V gene's germline CDR1 is ENHRY and CDR2 SYGVKD. The CDR3 coding sequence is TGTGCCATCAACCGACAGGGGAAAAACACTGAAGCTTTCTTT. It yields the protein CAINRQGKNTEAFF.

The chain carries TRBV7-3 and TRBJ2-2, with D possibly being TRBD1 or TRBD2 (6 bases each). Germline V CDR1 and CDR2: SGHTA, FQGTGA. The CDR3 extends over 15 amino acids. Trimming took off 5 bases at V and 6 bases at J, with 16 bases between the two ends. The CDR3 DNA follows: TGTGCCAGCAGCACTCAGGGGCGGGGCCCCGGGGAGCTGTTTTTT. Translation: CASSTQGRGPGELFF.

V is TRBV5-1 and J is TRBJ2-7; tentatively, D is TRBD2 (6 bases). Germline-derived CDR1 and CDR2 are SGHRS and YFSETQ. V lost 3 bases, J lost 5 bases, and 12 bases lay in between. The CDR3 contains 13 residues. The CDR3 DNA reads TGCGCCAGCAGCTCTTATCTAGCGAACGAGCAGTACTTC. Translating gives CASSSYLANEQYF.

The chain carries TRBV4-2 and TRBJ1-3; D perhaps matches TRBD1 (6 bases). CDR1 and CDR2 from the germline V gene are LGHNA and YNFKEQ. The CDR3 extends over 15 amino acids. The germline V and J ends were trimmed by 0 bases and 4 bases, with 10 bases remaining between them. DNA for the CDR3: TGTGCCAGCAGCCAAGATGGGGACACAGGAAACACCATATATTTT. Amino acid sequence: CASSQDGDTGNTIYF.

This clone came up once. V and J are TRBV7-8 and TRBJ2-1, with D perhaps TRBD1 or TRBD2 (6 bases each). V gave up 1 base and J gave up 1 base, with 8 bases separating them. The CDR3 loop spans 15 amino acids. Germline values: CDR1 SGHVS, CDR2 FQNEAQ. The CDR3 DNA is TGTGCCAGCAGCTTAGGCGGGACATCCTACAATGAGCAGTTCTTC. Amino acid sequence: CASSLGGTSYNEQFF.

The chain recombines TRBV5-7 with TRBJ2-7; 13 nucleotides match TRBD2. TRBV5-7 is an open reading frame, and its role is uncertain. The CDR3 covers 16 residues. J gave up 3 bases and V 0 bases, and 3 bases lay outside the gene matches. The CDR3 bases are TGTGCCAGCAGCTTGGAGAGACTAGCGGGAGGCTACGAGCAGTACTTC. Its protein is CASSLERLAGGYEQYF.

This chain connects TRBV2 to TRBJ1-1; unclear D gene. CDR1 is SNHLY and CDR2 is FYNNEI in the germline V gene. Deletions cut 7 bases from V and 3 bases from J, with 15 bases between. The CDR3 contains 14 residues. Here the CDR3 DNA reads TGTGCCAGCATAGCAGATACCGGGGACACTGAAGCTTTCTTT. Its protein is CASIADTGDTEAFF.

This rearrangement joins TRBV28 to TRBJ1-1; D is possibly TRBD1 (5 bases). The CDR3 is 13 amino acids. Looked up from germline, CDR1 is MDHEN and CDR2 is SYDVKM. V lost 1 base and J lost 10, with 13 bases in between. Written as DNA, the CDR3 is TGTGCCAGCAGTTTATTCGGGGGAGTGGGAGCTTTCTTT. Its protein product is CASSLFGGVGAFF.

V is TRBV14 and J is TRBJ2-2; D not certain. Trimming removed 4 bases at V and 7 bases at J, with 13 bases between. This CDR3 has 14 residues. Germline V gene sequence: CDR1 SGHDN, CDR2 FVKESK. CDR3 sequence (DNA): TGTGCCAGCAGCCCCAGGACCCTGGACGGGGAGCTGTTTTTT. Its translation is CASSPRTLDGELFF.

This chain links TRBV25-1 with TRBJ2-7; D may be TRBD2 (7 bases). The V gene lost 1 base and the J gene lost 2 bases, with 12 bases spanning the gap. CDR1 and CDR2 (germline): MGHDK, SYGVNS. This CDR3 contains 15 residues. CDR3 in DNA: TGTGCCAGCAGTGAATCGGGGAGGGGGACCTACGAGCAGTACTTC. It is translated as CASSESGRGTYEQYF.

V usage is TRBV19 and J usage is TRBJ2-3, with 10 positions matching TRBD2. This CDR3 has 15 residues. V trimming: 7 bases; J trimming: 2 bases; junction bases outside the gene matches: 6. CDR1 and CDR2 from the germline V gene are LNHDA and SQIVND (reference sequence). The CDR3 region has the DNA TGTGCCAGTACCCCCGGGACTAGCGTCACAGATACGCAGTATTTT. Translated, it gives CASTPGTSVTDTQYF.